This T cell receptor (beta chain) is drawn from a study of PD-L1 blockade in urothelial cancer. Repertoires were generated with immunoSEQ multiplex PCR, while TCRdb's copy carries only in-frame clones and drops some. This repertoire shows approximately 110,000 clones, less than 95% found once; its top ten account for less than 4.5%. Time point of the sample: peripheral blood 6 weeks after treatment start. Germline V gives CDR1 MNHEY, CDR2 SMNVEV (reference sequence). The CDR3 has 14 amino acids. Deletions cut 5 bases from V and 4 bases from J, with 14 bases between. The input for sequencing was PBMCs, taken around atezolizumab (anti-PD-L1) treatment. The sequence was collected from a man between 60 and 70 years old with urothelial cancer. The rearrangement joins TRBV27 to TRBJ1-2; a possible D gene is TRBD1 (5 bases). Here the CDR3 DNA reads TGTGCCAGCAGTCCCGCCGCACAGGTCTATGGCTACACCTTC. Translated, it gives CASSPAAQVYGYTF.